The 30 T cell receptor beta chains presented below share a single source sample, sequenced in a study of blood T cell repertoires in COVID-19. Assay: immunoSEQ multiplex PCR; the TCRdb copy retains only in-frame clones and omits some. Of some 40,000 clones in the sample, approximately 80% were seen once. The sample consisted of peripheral blood. These receptors originate from a woman aged 80 or older with acute or convalescent COVID-19.

This clone came up once. CDR3: CAGRTVIGEKLFF. The CDR3 DNA reads TGTGCCGGGCGCACAGTCATAGGTGAAAAACTGTTTTTT. This chain connects TRBV6-5 to TRBJ1-4; D unclear. The CDR3 has 13 amino acids. Germline V lookup: CDR1 MNHEY, CDR2 SVGAGI. V was pared by 11 bases and J by 7 bases, with 17 bases between.

The chain joins TRBV19 to TRBJ2-1; TRBD2 might be the D (6 bases). V was shortened by 3 bases and J by 8 bases, with 11 bases between the two germline ends. The CDR3 contains 13 residues. Germline lookup yields CDR1 LNHDA and CDR2 SQIVND (reference sequence). For the CDR3, the DNA is TGTGCCAGTAGTATGCGGGGTATCGATGAGCAGTTCTTC. Translation gives CASSMRGIDEQFF.

This rearrangement joins TRBV28 to TRBJ1-2; D is ambiguous. The CDR3 contains 12 residues. Germline CDR1 reads MDHEN; CDR2 reads SYDVKM. The V end was cut by 6 bases, the J end by 3 bases, with 8 bases between. The CDR3 is CASRREDYGYTF. CDR3 bases: TGTGCCAGCAGGAGGGAGGACTATGGCTACACCTTC.

This rearrangement joins TRBV28 to TRBJ1-6; D remains ambiguous. V was clipped by 3 bases and J by 10 bases, with 13 bases between them. The germline gives CDR1 MDHEN, CDR2 SYDVKM. The CDR3 covers 14 residues. In DNA, the CDR3 is TGTGCCAGCAGTTTGCCCCCCGAACAGTCACCCCTCCACTTT. Its protein product is CASSLPPEQSPLHF.

The CDR3 is CASSLTGSYGYTF. In DNA, the CDR3 is TGTGCCAGCAGCTTGACAGGGTCCTATGGCTACACCTTC. This chain links TRBV11-2 with TRBJ1-2; TRBD1 matches at 7 bases. The CDR3 spans 13 residues. V trimming: 3 bases; J trimming: 4 bases; junction bases outside the gene matches: 2. Germline V CDR1 and CDR2: SGHAT, FQNNGV.

This clone occurred once. The chain carries TRBV5-1 and TRBJ1-2; TRBD1 matches 8 bases. The CDR3 is 14 amino acids. CDR1 is SGHRS and CDR2 is YFSETQ in the germline V gene. V lost 3 bases, J lost 8 bases, and 9 bases stayed unmatched. The CDR3 spells CASSSDRGSKGYTF. CDR3 in DNA: TGCGCCAGCAGCTCTGACAGGGGTTCGAAGGGCTACACCTTC.

The V call is TRBV11-3, the J call TRBJ2-1; 13 bases match TRBD2. CDR1 is SGHNT, CDR2 YENEEA, per germline. V shed 5 bases and J 4 bases; nucleotides not matched to a gene: 8. CDR3 size: 17 residues. The CDR3 reads CASSPWTSGGAYNEQFF. Written as DNA, the CDR3 is TGTGCCAGCAGCCCGTGGACTAGCGGGGGTGCTTACAATGAGCAGTTCTTC.

The chain combines TRBV11-3 with TRBJ2-7; a weak D match, TRBD1 (5 bases). This CDR3 comprises 17 residues. The ends were cut back, 0 bases at V and 1 base at J, with 16 bases in the middle. Germline V CDR1 and CDR2: SGHNT, YENEEA. The CDR3 protein is CASSLDYGAAASYEQYF. The DNA for the CDR3 is TGTGCCAGCAGCTTAGATTATGGGGCGGCTGCTTCCTACGAGCAGTACTTC.

V usage is TRBV28 and J usage is TRBJ1-2; 7 bases map to TRBD1. CDR1 and CDR2 from the germline V gene are MDHEN and SYDVKM. With V trimmed by 5 bases and J by 4 bases, 4 bases remained unmatched. The length of the CDR3 is 13 residues. The CDR3 protein is CASSMGQLYGYTF. The CDR3 bases are TGTGCCAGCAGTATGGGACAGCTCTATGGCTACACCTTC.

This rearrangement joins TRBV5-6 to TRBJ2-7; D is unclear. From germline, CDR1 is SGHDT and CDR2 YYEEEE. The length of the CDR3 is 17 residues. The V gene lost 5 bases and the J gene lost 2 bases, with 23 bases spanning the gap. This chain's CDR3 is CASRPRWWVSGPYEQYF. DNA for the CDR3: TGTGCCAGCAGGCCCCGGTGGTGGGTTTCAGGTCCCTACGAGCAGTACTTC.

The J gene is TRBJ1-1, the V gene TRBV2, with 8 bases lining up with TRBD1. Germline V gene lookup returns CDR1 SNHLY and CDR2 FYNNEI. J gave up 4 bases and V 7 bases, and 8 bases lay outside the gene matches. The CDR3 totals 14 residues. This chain's CDR3 is CASNTQGGATEAFF. DNA of the CDR3: TGTGCCAGCAATACACAGGGGGGGGCCACTGAAGCTTTCTTT.

The chain recombines TRBV19 with TRBJ2-5; 10 bases agree with TRBD2. Germline loops: CDR1 LNHDA, CDR2 SQIVND (reference sequence). This CDR3 spans 17 amino acids. The J segment lost 1 base and the V segment lost 2 bases, leaving 7 bases of the junction unmatched. The CDR3 DNA sequence: TGTGCCAGTAGTATAAAAGGTAGCGGGGGGACCCAAGAGACCCAGTACTTC. Encoded protein: CASSIKGSGGTQETQYF.

This clone was counted once. The chain has TRBV4-1 and TRBJ2-5; D perhaps matches TRBD2 (6 bases). Germline V gene data show CDR1 as MGHRA and CDR2 as YSYEKL. This CDR3 is built from 15 residues. With 0 bases removed from V and 2 bases from J, the gap between germline ends came to 10 bases. For the CDR3, the DNA is TGCGCCAGCAGCCAAGAGGAACGGGGGCAAGAGACCCAGTACTTC. Translation: CASSQEERGQETQYF.

The rearrangement joins TRBV30 to TRBJ2-5; D not certain. This CDR3 comprises 11 residues. V lost 2 bases and J lost 2, with 3 bases in between. Germline V CDR1 and CDR2: GTSNPN, SVGIG (reference sequence). The CDR3 DNA follows: TGTGCCTGGAGTTTACAAGAGACCCAGTACTTC. Protein product: CAWSLQETQYF.

The rearrangement uses TRBV29-1 and TRBJ2-5, with D perhaps matching TRBD2 (5 bases). Germline values: CDR1 SQVTM, CDR2 ANQGSEA. The V end was cut by 7 bases, the J end by 3 bases, with 12 bases between. This CDR3 has 12 residues. This CDR3 reads CSARGAEETQYF. The DNA for the CDR3 is TGCAGCGCGCGCGGAGCGGAAGAGACCCAGTACTTC.

The V call is TRBV2, the J call TRBJ1-2; the D gene is possibly TRBD1 (6 bases). Germline CDR1 SNHLY, CDR2 FYNNEI. V lost 3 bases, J lost 4 bases, and 21 bases lay in between. CDR3 length: 17 amino acids. The CDR3 region has the DNA TGTGCCAGCAGTGAGCAGGGGCCATCAAATCCGTCCTATGGCTACACCTTC. It translates to CASSEQGPSNPSYGYTF.

This chain connects TRBV6-2 or TRBV6-3 to TRBJ2-2; 8 nucleotides line up with TRBD2. Germline V gives CDR1 MNHEY, CDR2 SVGEGT. This CDR3 is 14 amino acids long. The ends lost 6 bases at V and 3 bases at J; junction bases unmatched: 3. CDR3: CASSREGDTGELFF. The CDR3 region has the DNA TGTGCCAGCAGCCGGGAGGGGGACACCGGGGAGCTGTTTTTT.

The chain is built from TRBV7-9 and TRBJ2-1; a possible D gene is TRBD1 (6 bases). CDR1 is SEHNR and CDR2 is FQNEAQ in the germline V gene (reference sequence). V shed 2 bases and J shed 7 bases, with 15 bases lying between them. The CDR3 is made up of 15 amino acids. CDR3 sequence: CASSLKGHPGNEQFF. The CDR3 DNA reads as TGTGCCAGCAGCTTAAAGGGACATCCTGGTAATGAGCAGTTCTTC.

This chain joins TRBV10-3 and TRBJ2-3; TRBD2 agrees at 7 bases. Germline V gene sequence: CDR1 ENHRY, CDR2 SYGVKD. This CDR3 region has 14 residues. Trimming cost V 6 bases and J 0 bases; bases outside gene matches: 3. DNA of the CDR3: TGTGCCATCAGGAGCGGGGCTAGCACAGATACGCAGTATTTT. Residues: CAIRSGASTDTQYF.

The J gene is TRBJ2-7, the V gene TRBV18; tentatively, D is TRBD1 (5 bases). This CDR3 is 13 amino acids long. CDR1 is KGHSH, CDR2 LQKENI, per germline. Trimming left V 2 bases short and J 5 bases short, with 10 bases between. The CDR3 protein is CASSPYDSHEQYF. In DNA, the CDR3 is TGTGCCAGCTCACCATATGACAGCCACGAGCAGTACTTC.

The CDR3: CATSRGTGPRNQPQHF. CDR3 DNA: TGTGCCACCAGCAGAGGAACAGGCCCTAGGAATCAGCCCCAGCATTTT. The chain carries TRBV15 and TRBJ1-5, with D possibly TRBD1 on 5 matching bases. Germline V gives CDR1 LNHNV, CDR2 YYDKDF (reference sequence). The CDR3 sequence is 16 residues long. V lost 1 base and J 4 bases, leaving 14 bases between the germline ends. Using reference TRBV15 and TRBJ1-5 for the parts outside the CDR3, the full variable domain is DAMVIQNPRYQVTQFGKPVTLSCSQTLNHNVMYWYQQKSSQAPKLLFHYYDKDFNNEADTPDNFQSRRPNTSFCFLDIRSPGLGDTAMYLCATSRGTGPRNQPQHFGDGTRLSIL.

The chain uses TRBV6-5 and TRBJ2-2; D might be TRBD2 (6 bases). The germline V gene has CDR1 MNHEY and CDR2 SVGAGI. The CDR3 runs 11 residues. The V end lost 8 bases, the J end lost 10 bases, and 11 bases lay between the germline ends. CDR3 in amino acids: CASRGRMELFF. The CDR3 DNA reads as TGTGCCAGCCGGGGGAGAATGGAGCTGTTTTTT.

The DNA for the CDR3 is TGTGCCAGCAGTCCCCTGGACTATGAAAAACTGTTTTTT. Encoded protein: CASSPLDYEKLFF. The chain combines TRBV2 with TRBJ1-4; D gene uncertain. The CDR3 sequence is 13 residues long. The germline V and J ends were trimmed by 5 bases and 6 bases, with 10 bases remaining between them. CDR1 SNHLY and CDR2 FYNNEI come from the germline V gene.

V is TRBV30 and J is TRBJ1-5; D is perhaps TRBD1 (6 bases). The CDR3 sequence is 15 residues long. CDR1 and CDR2 from the germline V gene are GTSNPN and SVGIG (reference sequence). V was cut by 1 base and J by 6 bases, with 16 bases left in between. CDR3 bases: TGTGCCTGGAGTGACCCCCCAGGGGTGGGTCAGCCCCAGCATTTT. This encodes CAWSDPPGVGQPQHF.

The genes are TRBV2 and TRBJ2-7; D perhaps matches TRBD1 (5 bases). Germline V gene lookup returns CDR1 SNHLY and CDR2 FYNNEI. This CDR3 has 13 residues. Trimming took off 7 bases at V and 4 bases at J, with 14 bases between the two ends. This chain's CDR3 is CASMTDTTYEQYF. The CDR3 DNA follows: TGTGCCAGCATGACAGACACAACTTACGAGCAGTACTTC.

This chain uses TRBV4-2 with TRBJ1-5; D is perhaps TRBD1 (5 bases). In germline, CDR1 is LGHNA, CDR2 YNFKEQ. The CDR3 is 17 amino acids. V lost 0 bases, J lost 2 bases, and 14 bases lay in between. DNA for the CDR3: TGTGCCAGCAGCCAAGATGGAGGGCCAGGGCGCAATCAGCCCCAGCATTTT. This codes for CASSQDGGPGRNQPQHF.

The rearrangement links TRBV6-1 to TRBJ1-5; D uncertain. Germline loops: CDR1 MNHNS, CDR2 SASEGT. V lost 0 bases to trimming and J lost 0 bases, with 15 bases between them. CDR3 length equals 18 residues. CDR3 in DNA: TGTGCCAGCAGTGAAGCTGCTACAGATACTTATAGCAATCAGCCCCAGCATTTT. It yields the protein CASSEAATDTYSNQPQHF.

CDR3 loop: CASSSRGGGTNEKLFF. The DNA of the CDR3 is TGCGCCAGCAGCTCCCGGGGAGGGGGAACTAATGAAAAACTGTTTTTT. This chain connects TRBV5-1 to TRBJ1-4, with D possibly TRBD1 on 6 matching bases. The ends were cut back, 3 bases at V and 1 base at J, with 13 bases in the middle. The CDR3 is 16 residues long. Germline assignment: CDR1 SGHRS and CDR2 YFSETQ.

The chain has TRBV6-6 and TRBJ1-2; D is uncertain. The CDR3 extends over 15 amino acids. With 1 base removed from V and 3 bases from J, the gap between germline ends came to 12 bases. Germline CDR1 MNHNY, CDR2 SVGAGI (reference sequence). The CDR3 nucleotides read TGTGCCAGCAGTTACTTAGTCGAGGCGGACTATGGCTACACCTTC. This codes for CASSYLVEADYGYTF.

This chain joins TRBV5-1 and TRBJ1-5; TRBD1 agrees at 9 bases. The CDR3 is 15 amino acids. With V trimmed by 0 bases and J by 6 bases, 4 bases remained unmatched. CDR1 SGHRS and CDR2 YFSETQ come from the germline V gene. CDR3 sequence reads: CASSLGGQGGQPQHF. In DNA form, the CDR3 reads TGCGCCAGCAGCTTGGGGGGACAGGGAGGTCAGCCCCAGCATTTT.